Following are 26 T cell receptor beta chains from one sample sequenced in a study of patients and donors after allogeneic stem cell transplantation. TCRdb itself ran the RT-PCR reads through MiXCR, one entry per CDR3 protein. Altogether approximately 200,000 distinct CDR3 sequences are present, 35% to 45% being singletons, with the ten largest covering 9.5% to 13%. Material for sequencing was blood, either unsorted or a sorted T cell fraction (not recorded which). The receptors derive from a human donor who was either an allogeneic HSCT recipient or a stem cell or donor lymphocyte infusion donor (not recorded which). It is not recorded whose cells these are; they may come from a transplant donor.

About this clonotype: Sequence at one end of the junction differs from germline and may be a read error. The V call is TRBV10-2, the J call TRBJ1-1; TRBD1 aligns across 8 bases. Germline lookup yields CDR1 WSHSY and CDR2 SAAADI. The CDR3 totals 16 residues. Here the CDR3 reads CASSEPWTGMNTVAFF. The CDR3, as DNA: TGCGCCAGCAGTGAGCCCTGGACAGGGATGAACACTGTAGCTTTCTTT.

The J gene is TRBJ1-1, the V gene TRBV5-1, with a possible D match to TRBD1 (5 bases). Trimming left V 4 bases short and J 0 bases short, with 16 bases between. Germline lookup yields CDR1 SGHRS and CDR2 YFSETQ. This CDR3 is 16 amino acids long. The CDR3 region is CASSRDPGLLNTEAFF. The CDR3 nucleotides read TGCGCCAGCAGCCGGGACCCTGGACTTTTGAACACTGAAGCTTTCTTT.

The chain employs TRBV28 and TRBJ2-7; 11 bases fit TRBD2. With 3 bases clipped from V and 3 bases from J, the junction kept 10 bases outside the gene matches. Germline CDR1 and CDR2: MDHEN and SYDVKM. The length of the CDR3 is 17 residues. The CDR3: CASSFWLAGGRVYEQYF. The CDR3 nucleotides are TGTGCCAGCAGTTTCTGGCTAGCGGGGGGTCGGGTCTACGAGCAGTACTTC.

This clonotype appeared a single time. The gene calls are TRBV5-1 and TRBJ1-1; D possibly corresponds to TRBD1 (6 bases). The CDR3 runs to 15 residues. The germline V gene encodes CDR1 SGHRS and CDR2 YFSETQ. Trimming shortened V by 5 bases and J by 5 bases, and 19 bases separated the two germline ends. CDR3 bases: TGCGCCAGCAGGGGGACCGGGACACCCGTTACTGAAGCTTTCTTT. Residues: CASRGTGTPVTEAFF.

CDR3: CASSQVARSYEQYF. The CDR3 bases are TGTGCCAGCAGCCAAGTGGCCAGGTCCTACGAGCAGTACTTC. This sequence joins TRBV4-2 and TRBJ2-7; D call uncertain. The CDR3 has 14 residues. V lost 1 base, J lost 1 base, and 8 bases lay in between. CDR1 LGHNA and CDR2 YNFKEQ come from the germline V gene.

The genes are TRBV28 and TRBJ1-3; no firm D call. Germline values: CDR1 MDHEN, CDR2 SYDVKM. The V end was cut by 5 bases, the J end by 0 bases, with 17 bases between. The CDR3 is made up of 17 amino acids. CDR3: CASSTRQTATSGNTIYF. For the CDR3, the DNA is TGTGCCAGCAGTACGAGACAAACAGCTACCTCTGGAAACACCATATATTTT.

The chain has TRBV20-1 and TRBJ2-3; D could derive from TRBD1 or TRBD2 (5 bases each). The V gene lost 1 base and the J gene lost 2 bases, with 16 bases spanning the gap. CDR3 length: 16 residues. Germline V lookup: CDR1 DFQATT, CDR2 SNEGSKA (reference sequence). The CDR3 sequence is CSARVVLRGLTDTQYF. CDR3 coding DNA: TGCAGTGCTAGAGTAGTTCTCCGGGGCCTCACAGATACGCAGTATTTT.

The chain employs TRBV28 and TRBJ1-1; weak D call: TRBD1 (5 bases). This CDR3 is built from 13 residues. Germline CDR1 is MDHEN and CDR2 is SYDVKM. V was cut by 9 bases and J by 4 bases, with 15 bases left in between. The CDR3 loop reads CASLTPTATEAFF. The CDR3 nucleotides are TGTGCCAGTCTTACACCGACAGCCACTGAAGCTTTCTTT.

Only a few counts were recorded for this clonotype. This sequence joins TRBV7-9 and TRBJ1-4; TRBD1 matches at 11 bases. CDR1 is SEHNR, CDR2 FQNEAQ, per germline (reference sequence). V was pared by 4 bases and J by 2 bases, with 3 bases of the junction left unmatched. The CDR3 sequence is 16 residues long. DNA for the CDR3: TGTGCCAGCAGCTCGGGACAGGGGGGGACTAATGAAAAACTGTTTTTT. Translating it yields CASSSGQGGTNEKLFF.

The chain combines TRBV12-3 or TRBV12-4 with TRBJ2-7; D is possibly TRBD1 or TRBD2 (5 bases each). The CDR3 loop spans 14 amino acids. Trimming cost V 6 bases and J 6 bases, with 18 bases left between them. The CDR3 loop reads CASRPPGGPGEQYF. In DNA form, the CDR3 reads TGTGCCAGCAGACCCCCTGGGGGACCGGGCGAGCAGTACTTC.

This clonotype turned up a few times. Here the CDR3 reads CASKSGDRSYGYTF. Here the CDR3 DNA reads TGTGCCAGCAAGTCGGGGGACAGATCCTATGGCTACACCTTC. This chain links TRBV28 with TRBJ1-2, with TRBD1 identical over 7 bases. CDR1 and CDR2 (germline): MDHEN, SYDVKM. The CDR3 covers 14 residues. The ends lost 7 bases at V and 4 bases at J; junction bases unmatched: 9.

This clonotype was detected only a few times. The chain employs TRBV29-1 and TRBJ2-1; possibly TRBD2 for D (6 bases). V was shortened by 4 bases and J by 9 bases, with 10 bases between the two germline ends. Germline CDR1 reads SQVTM; CDR2 reads ANQGSEA. The CDR3 covers 11 residues. The CDR3 spells CSVGSGVEQFF. Here the CDR3 DNA reads TGCAGCGTTGGTTCGGGGGTTGAGCAGTTCTTC.

This clonotype was counted only a few times. This chain links TRBV5-6 with TRBJ1-5, with D perhaps TRBD1 (6 bases). This CDR3 spans 16 amino acids. The V and J ends lost 0 bases and 5 bases respectively, with 15 bases between them. Germline V gene sequence: CDR1 SGHDT, CDR2 YYEEEE. For the CDR3, the DNA is TGTGCCAGCAGCTTGGCCAGGGGCAGGGGCCATCAGCCCCAGCATTTT. Translating gives CASSLARGRGHQPQHF. Full variable domain (missing parts from reference TRBV5-6 and TRBJ1-5): DAGVTQSPTHLIKTRGQQVTLRCSPKSGHDTVSWYQQALGQGPQFIFQYYEEEERQRGNFPDRFSGHQFPNYSSELNVNALLLGDSALYLCASSLARGRGHQPQHFGDGTRLSIL.

This clonotype appeared a few times. The J gene is TRBJ2-7, the V gene TRBV20-1; 7 nucleotides agree with TRBD1. The CDR3 extends over 14 amino acids. The V gene end was trimmed by 1 base and the J gene end by 3 bases; junction bases not matched to a gene: 6. In germline, CDR1 is DFQATT, CDR2 SNEGSKA (reference sequence). The CDR3 nucleotides read TGCAGTGCTAGAGGGTCAGGGGGTCTCTACGAGCAGTACTTC. It is translated as CSARGSGGLYEQYF.

This clonotype turned up a few times. For the CDR3, the DNA is TGTGCCAGCAGGGGTCCAGGCTCCTACAATGAGCAGTTCTTC. This gives the protein CASRGPGSYNEQFF. This chain joins TRBV27 and TRBJ2-1; D call uncertain. The V end was cut by 6 bases, the J end by 0 bases, with 9 bases between. The CDR3 loop spans 14 amino acids. Per germline, CDR1 MNHEY and CDR2 SMNVEV (reference sequence).

The rearrangement uses TRBV29-1 and TRBJ1-1; D is undetermined. CDR1 is SQVTM, CDR2 ANQGSEA, per germline. The V end was cut by 4 bases, the J end by 0 bases, with 9 bases between. This CDR3 region has 13 residues. The CDR3 region is CSVGTGMNTEAFF. The CDR3 nucleotides read TGCAGCGTTGGGACGGGGATGAACACTGAAGCTTTCTTT. The variable domain in full, with the rest retrieved from reference TRBV29-1 and TRBJ1-1, is SAVISQKPSRDICQRGTSLTIQCQVDSQVTMMFWYRQQPGQSLTLIATANQGSEATYESGFVIDKFPISRPNLTFSTLTVSNMSPEDSSIYLCSVGTGMNTEAFFGQGTRLTVV.

This clonotype was seen a few times. The V call is TRBV5-4, the J call TRBJ1-6, with 12 bases aligning to TRBD1. V shed 7 bases, J shed 9 bases, and the junction held 2 bases outside the gene matches. CDR1 and CDR2 (germline): SGHNT, YYREEE (reference sequence). This CDR3 has 13 amino acids. CDR3 region: CASGDRGRSPLHF. The CDR3 nucleotides read TGTGCCAGCGGGGACAGGGGGCGTTCACCCCTCCACTTT.

CDR3 amino acids: CSVEILATGSYEQYF. In DNA form, the CDR3 reads TGCAGCGTTGAGATACTAGCTACCGGGTCCTACGAGCAGTACTTC. This chain joins TRBV29-1 and TRBJ2-7, with D maybe TRBD2 (6 bases). V lost 3 bases, J lost 1 base, and 16 bases lay in between. The CDR3 contains 15 residues. The germline V gene has CDR1 SQVTM and CDR2 ANQGSEA.

This clonotype was detected a few times. The V gene is TRBV7-6, the J gene TRBJ2-1, with 8 bases lining up with TRBD2. V was pared by 2 bases and J by 9 bases, with 12 bases of the junction left unmatched. This CDR3 has 16 amino acids. Germline CDR1 and CDR2: SGHVS and FNYEAQ. CDR3 residues: CASSLYLGTRSCEQFF. In nucleotides, the CDR3 is TGTGCCAGCAGCTTATATCTCGGGACTAGATCTTGTGAGCAGTTCTTC.

The genes are TRBV6-6 and TRBJ2-7, with D perhaps matching TRBD1 or TRBD2 (5 bases each). CDR3 length equals 14 residues. The germline V gene encodes CDR1 MNHNY and CDR2 SVGAGI (reference sequence). Trimming pared 0 bases from V and 2 bases from J, leaving 8 bases between. Written as DNA, the CDR3 is TGTGCCAGCAGTTACTCGATGGGACCCTACGAGCAGTACTTC. It translates to CASSYSMGPYEQYF.

The chain has TRBV20-1 and TRBJ2-3; D is unresolved. This CDR3 spans 16 amino acids. The germline gives CDR1 DFQATT, CDR2 SNEGSKA (reference sequence). Between the trimmed V and J ends, which lost 1 base and 2 bases, there was a span of 16 bases. The chain's CDR3 is CSARGPPDSFTDTQYF. CDR3 sequence (DNA): TGCAGTGCTAGAGGACCCCCCGACTCCTTCACAGATACGCAGTATTTT.

The J gene is TRBJ1-1, the V gene TRBV5-1; 10 nucleotides match TRBD1. From germline, CDR1 is SGHRS and CDR2 YFSETQ. With 4 bases clipped from V and 4 bases from J, the junction kept 7 bases outside the gene matches. The CDR3 spans 15 residues. The CDR3: CASSARQGASTEAFF. CDR3 coding DNA: TGCGCCAGCAGCGCGCGACAGGGGGCTAGCACTGAAGCTTTCTTT.

This clonotype came up a few times. The chain employs TRBV20-1 and TRBJ1-5; 8 nucleotides align to TRBD1. This CDR3 contains 14 residues. CDR1 is DFQATT and CDR2 is SNEGSKA in the germline V gene (reference sequence). The ends lost 3 bases at V and 5 bases at J; junction bases unmatched: 6. In DNA, the CDR3 is TGCAGTGCTAGTCCGGCAGGGGGCCATCAGCCCCAGCATTTT. This gives the protein CSASPAGGHQPQHF.

This chain connects TRBV2 to TRBJ1-6, with D tentatively TRBD1 (6 bases). This CDR3 comprises 14 residues. Germline V CDR1 and CDR2: SNHLY, FYNNEI. V was pared by 4 bases and J by 5 bases, with 9 bases between. For the CDR3, the DNA is TGTGCCAGCAGTGGCAGGGGAAATAATTCACCCCTCCACTTT. Amino acid sequence: CASSGRGNNSPLHF.

The chain couples TRBV9 to TRBJ2-3; the match to TRBD1 covers 10 bases. The V and J ends lost 7 bases and 3 bases, in that order; junction bases with no gene match: 8. CDR3 length equals 15 residues. Per germline, CDR1 SGDLS and CDR2 YYNGEE. The CDR3, as DNA: TGTGCCAGCTCCATAGACAGGGGGCGGACAGATACGCAGTATTTT. Protein: CASSIDRGRTDTQYF.

The chain couples TRBV3-1 to TRBJ2-1; D might be TRBD1 or TRBD2, each matching 6 bases. This CDR3 is 14 amino acids long. Trimming stripped 3 bases from V and 9 bases from J, with 15 bases between. The germline CDR1 and CDR2 sequences are LGHDT and YNNKEL (reference sequence). CDR3 sequence: CASSQIWGAIEQFF. Here the CDR3 DNA reads TGTGCCAGCAGCCAGATCTGGGGGGCTATTGAGCAGTTCTTC.